The present T cell receptor (beta chain) was sequenced within a study of blood T cell repertoires in COVID-19. Across the whole study: The origin of the acute and convalescent COVID-19 samples was the United States, Italy and Spain. PBMCs, B-cell-depleted T cells, or T cells were the source of the cDNA or gDNA that made up the material.

The repertoire was sequenced with immunoSEQ multiplex PCR; TCRdb's copy has only in-frame clones and lacks some. The table has about 210,000 clones, less than 85% seen once. CDR1 and CDR2 (germline): SNHLY, FYNNEI. There are 14 residues in the CDR3. The V gene lost 7 bases and the J gene lost 3 bases, with 13 bases spanning the gap. The sequenced sample was peripheral blood. V gene TRBV2 combines with J gene TRBJ1-5; D gene unclear. This receptor was taken from a woman of 80 years or more with COVID-19, enrolled during active disease. CDR3 sequence: CASKEGISNQPQHF. In DNA form, the CDR3 reads TGTGCCAGCAAGGAGGGCATATCCAATCAGCCCCAGCATTTT.